Each of the 12 T cell receptor beta chains below was sequenced from the same sample in a study of shared clonotypes between healthy human individuals. Produced via immunoSEQ multiplex PCR; TCRdb's table is partial and in-frame only. The sample has approximately 2.5 million clones; roughly nine tenths are singletons. Material: naive CD4+ T cells sorted from blood. Specified subset: CD45RA+ positively selected. Receptors originate from a man between 18 and 29 years old in good health.

This clone turned up a few times. The chain employs TRBV2 and TRBJ1-6; D gene uncertain. In germline, CDR1 is SNHLY, CDR2 FYNNEI. V was shortened by 6 bases and J by 12 bases, with 9 bases between the two germline ends. The CDR3 is made up of 11 amino acids. CDR3 in amino acids: CASRNALPLHF. The DNA for the CDR3 is TGTGCCAGCAGAAATGCCCTACCCCTCCACTTT.

CDR3 loop: CASTSLGGQGAQPQHF. Written as DNA, the CDR3 is TGTGCCAGTACATCATTGGGGGGACAGGGGGCACAGCCCCAGCATTTT. The J gene is TRBJ1-5, the V gene TRBV19, with 12 bases aligning to TRBD1. V trimming: 7 bases; J trimming: 7 bases; junction bases outside the gene matches: 11. The CDR3 is made up of 16 amino acids. Germline lookup yields CDR1 LNHDA and CDR2 SQIVND (reference sequence).

The chain joins TRBV9 to TRBJ2-3; 7 nucleotides align to TRBD1. The V and J ends lost 0 bases and 6 bases, in that order; junction bases with no gene match: 7. Germline V CDR1 and CDR2: SGDLS, YYNGEE. The CDR3 runs to 15 residues. The CDR3 region has the DNA TGTGCCAGCAGCGTAGCTTTACAGGGGCTTGATACGCAGTATTTT. Encoded protein: CASSVALQGLDTQYF.

Points on this clone: A read error may produce the germline difference seen at one junction end. The chain joins TRBV5-1 to TRBJ1-1; 7 nucleotides line up with TRBD1. Germline V gene data show CDR1 as SGHRS and CDR2 as YFSETQ. The length of the CDR3 is 15 residues. The CDR3 sequence is CASSSRTGVNAEAFF. In DNA form, the CDR3 reads TGCGCCAGCAGCTCGCGAACAGGGGTGAACGCTGAAGCTTTCTTT.

This rearrangement joins TRBV29-1 to TRBJ1-1; D might be TRBD1 (6 bases). The germline gives CDR1 SQVTM, CDR2 ANQGSEA. The CDR3 has 13 residues. Between the trimmed V and J ends, which lost 7 bases and 11 bases, there was a span of 23 bases. In DNA, the CDR3 is TGCAGCGGGCGGACAGACCCCCTAAATGGGGCTTTCTTT. Its translation is CSGRTDPLNGAFF.

The rearrangement joins TRBV19 to TRBJ1-1, with a possible D match to TRBD1 (6 bases). This CDR3 is built from 13 residues. Germline V gene data show CDR1 as LNHDA and CDR2 as SQIVND (reference sequence). V was clipped by 10 bases and J by 3 bases, with 15 bases between them. CDR3 DNA: TGTGCCACCAGGGGTTTCGGGGACACTGAAGCTTTCTTT. Its protein product is CATRGFGDTEAFF.

This CDR3 reads CASSPGTDNEQFF. The CDR3 DNA follows: TGCGCCAGCAGCCCCGGGACAGACAATGAGCAGTTCTTC. The rearrangement links TRBV10-1 to TRBJ2-1, with 7 bases that match TRBD1. The CDR3 spans 13 residues. V was clipped by 6 bases and J by 5 bases; unmatched bases: 4. The germline V gene has CDR1 WNHNN and CDR2 SYGVQD (reference sequence).

Here the CDR3 reads CASSQDRGANSPLHF. The DNA for the CDR3 is TGCGCCAGCAGCCAAGATCGTGGGGCCAATTCACCCCTCCACTTT. The J gene is TRBJ1-6, the V gene TRBV4-3, with D tentatively TRBD1 (5 bases). CDR1 is LGHNA, CDR2 YSLEER, per germline. This CDR3 is 15 amino acids long. With 0 bases removed from V and 7 bases from J, the gap between germline ends came to 10 bases.

This clone was found once. Germline and junction disagree at one end, which may indicate a read error. The rearrangement joins TRBV6-1 to TRBJ1-4, with 11 nucleotides matching TRBD1. CDR1 MNHNS and CDR2 SASEGT come from the germline V gene. This CDR3 region has 16 residues. The CDR3 loop reads CASSEGQGAYNEKLFF. The CDR3 nucleotides read TGTGCCAGCAGCGAAGGACAGGGGGCGTATAATGAAAAACTGTTTTTT.

Concerning this clone: The same CDR3 arises from other DNA sequences in this sample as well. The chain couples TRBV5-1 to TRBJ2-1; 11 bases agree with TRBD2. CDR3 size: 15 residues. Looked up from germline, CDR1 is SGHRS and CDR2 is YFSETQ. V lost 5 bases and J lost 4; bases outside the gene matches: 5. The CDR3 loop reads CASSPTSGSYNEQFF. The CDR3 DNA reads as TGCGCCAGCAGTCCCACTAGCGGGAGTTACAATGAGCAGTTCTTC. The full variable domain, with the rest looked up from reference TRBV5-1 and TRBJ2-1, is KAGVTQTPRYLIKTRGQQVTLSCSPISGHRSVSWYQQTPGQGLQFLFEYFSETQRNKGNFPGRFSGRQFSNSRSEMNVSTLELGDSALYLCASSPTSGSYNEQFFGPGTRLTVL.

This chain links TRBV30 with TRBJ2-7; 10 bases are shared with TRBD1. With 8 bases clipped from V and 1 base from J, the junction kept 8 bases outside the gene matches. CDR1 and CDR2 from the germline V gene are GTSNPN and SVGIG (reference sequence). This CDR3 spans 14 amino acids. Written as DNA, the CDR3 is TGTGCCGGGTGGACAGGGGGGCATTCCTACGAGCAGTACTTC. The encoded protein is CAGWTGGHSYEQYF.

The chain uses TRBV5-1 and TRBJ2-1; 9 bases line up with TRBD1. Trimming cost V 2 bases and J 8 bases; bases outside gene matches: 11. The CDR3 runs 16 residues. From germline, CDR1 is SGHRS and CDR2 YFSETQ. CDR3 region: CASSFYGQGNTHEQFF. CDR3 DNA: TGCGCCAGCAGCTTCTATGGACAGGGGAATACCCATGAGCAGTTCTTC. The full variable domain, its missing parts supplied by reference TRBV5-1 and TRBJ2-1, is KAGVTQTPRYLIKTRGQQVTLSCSPISGHRSVSWYQQTPGQGLQFLFEYFSETQRNKGNFPGRFSGRQFSNSRSEMNVSTLELGDSALYLCASSFYGQGNTHEQFFGPGTRLTVL.